These 10 T cell receptor beta chains came from one sample sequenced in a study of T cell responses to AZD1222 COVID-19 vaccine. Sequencing used immunoSEQ multiplex PCR; TCRdb keeps in-frame clones, though not all of them. Here the sample spans approximately 270,000 clones, around 92% being singletons. The sample consisted of peripheral blood, taken 28 days after the second AZD1222 dose. Receptors originate from an adult who received the AZD1222 COVID-19 vaccine.

V usage is TRBV7-8 and J usage is TRBJ1-5; 8 bases map to TRBD1. V lost 5 bases and J lost 7; bases outside the gene matches: 4. CDR1 SGHVS and CDR2 FQNEAQ come from the germline V gene. The CDR3 has 13 amino acids. The CDR3 DNA reads TGTGCCAGCAGCGTGGACAGGGTGCAGCCCCAGCATTTT. It is translated as CASSVDRVQPQHF. Combining the CDR3 with reference TRBV7-8 and TRBJ1-5 gives the whole variable domain GAGVSQSPRYKVAKRGQDVALRCDPISGHVSLFWYQQALGQGPEFLTYFQNEAQLDKSGLPSDRFFAERPEGSVSTLKIQRTQQEDSAVYLCASSVDRVQPQHFGDGTRLSIL.

V is TRBV9 and J is TRBJ1-6; 8 bases are shared with TRBD1. Germline CDR1 reads SGDLS; CDR2 reads YYNGEE. Trimming cost V 4 bases and J 11 bases; bases outside gene matches: 8. The CDR3 is 14 amino acids. CDR3 nucleotide sequence: TGTGCCAGCAGCCCTCAGGGGGCTGGGACACCCCTCCACTTT. Protein product: CASSPQGAGTPLHF.

The chain couples TRBV13 to TRBJ1-5; no reliable D call. Trimming pared 6 bases from V and 0 bases from J, leaving 9 bases between. The V gene's germline CDR1 is PRHDT and CDR2 FYEKMQ (reference sequence). CDR3 length: 14 residues. Written as DNA, the CDR3 is TGTGCCAGCAGGTTATCGCATAGCAATCAGCCCCAGCATTTT. Translated: CASRLSHSNQPQHF. Using reference TRBV13 and TRBJ1-5 for the parts outside the CDR3, the full variable domain is AAGVIQSPRHLIKEKRETATLKCYPIPRHDTVYWYQQGPGQDPQFLISFYEKMQSDKGSIPDRFSAQQFSDYHSELNMSSLELGDSALYFCASRLSHSNQPQHFGDGTRLSIL.

The gene calls are TRBV12-3 or TRBV12-4 and TRBJ1-1, with TRBD1 matching 10 bases. CDR3 length equals 13 residues. J lost 5 bases, V lost 7 bases, and 4 bases had no gene match. The chain's CDR3 is CASTWDRGTEAFF. For the CDR3, the DNA is TGTGCCAGCACCTGGGACAGGGGAACTGAAGCTTTCTTT.

J is TRBJ2-7 and V is TRBV6-1; TRBD1 is a possible D gene (6 bases). V lost 2 bases and J lost 0, with 8 bases in between. This CDR3 spans 14 amino acids. Germline-derived CDR1 and CDR2 are MNHNS and SASEGT. CDR3 nucleotides: TGTGCCAGCAGTGAACCGACAGGCTCCTACGAGCAGTACTTC. Translated, it gives CASSEPTGSYEQYF.

The rearrangement uses TRBV27 and TRBJ2-7; D is possibly TRBD1 or TRBD2 (6 bases each). Germline V CDR1 and CDR2: MNHEY, SMNVEV (reference sequence). V was trimmed by 5 bases and J by 0 bases, leaving 17 bases between them. This CDR3 region has 16 residues. CDR3 region: CASSPSGGGNSYEQYF. CDR3 nucleotides: TGTGCCAGCAGTCCGTCCGGGGGCGGGAACTCCTACGAGCAGTACTTC.

Only a few counts were recorded for this clone. V gene TRBV30 combines with J gene TRBJ1-2, with a tentative D call TRBD1 (6 bases). Trimming cost V 3 bases and J 4 bases, with 15 bases left between them. The CDR3 length is 14 residues. CDR1 is GTSNPN and CDR2 is SVGIG in the germline V gene (reference sequence). The CDR3 reads CAWRVGQSFYGYTF. In nucleotides, the CDR3 is TGTGCCTGGAGGGTAGGACAGTCTTTCTATGGCTACACCTTC.

The rearrangement uses TRBV28 and TRBJ2-1, with 9 bases matching TRBD2. V lost 4 bases, J lost 4 bases, and 8 bases stayed unmatched. CDR3 size: 16 residues. Germline lookup yields CDR1 MDHEN and CDR2 SYDVKM. CDR3 residues: CASSSPSGGRYNEQFF. The CDR3 nucleotides read TGTGCCAGCAGTTCCCCCAGCGGGGGGAGATACAATGAGCAGTTCTTC.

The J gene is TRBJ2-3, the V gene TRBV5-1; 7 positions agree with TRBD2. CDR3 length: 15 residues. V trimming: 1 base; J trimming: 0 bases; junction bases outside the gene matches: 2. Germline CDR1 is SGHRS and CDR2 is YFSETQ. CDR3 DNA: TGCGCCAGCAGCTTGACGGGGGGAAGCACAGATACGCAGTATTTT. It is translated as CASSLTGGSTDTQYF.

The chain recombines TRBV6-5 with TRBJ2-7, with TRBD1 matching over 8 bases. The CDR3 consists of 13 residues. Trimming removed 8 bases from V and 7 bases from J; junction bases left unmatched: 10. The germline gives CDR1 MNHEY, CDR2 SVGAGI. CDR3 sequence (DNA): TGTGCCAGCGGGAACAGGGGGGCGAGGGAGCAGTACTTC. It is translated as CASGNRGAREQYF.